This T cell receptor beta chain was profiled in a study of regulatory T cells in long-lasting Graves disease. Study-wide points: Sample size, which was small, may have reduced accuracy. Newly diagnosed Graves' patients exceeded persistent ones in TCR diversity.

Assembly of TCR beta libraries relied on iRepertoire HTBI primers together with Arm-PCR of CDR3 regions. TCRdb re-derived calls from the multiplex PCR reads in MiXCR, one entry per CDR3 protein. Of a few hundred thousand distinct CDR3 sequences in the sample, 16% were seen once. This clonotype was seen ten or more times. Antigen: not known. Time point noted: newly diagnosed GD, antithyroid drugs for less than 3 months. PBMCs were the source of the RNA used for TCR sequencing. The CDR3 has 15 residues. V was cut by 5 bases and J by 5 bases, with 18 bases left in between. Germline CDR1 and CDR2: MNHEY and SVGEGT. This same sample was also part of a study on T cells in Graves' hyperthyroidism and ophthalmopathy. Turning to that study: The HTBI primer set served for first-round RT-PCR of the TCR CDR3. A model of 13 V-J features distinguished ophthalmopathy from stable hyperthyroidism.

This specimen was peripheral blood mononuclear cells (PBMCs), taken at new diagnosis, from a patient treated with antithyroid drugs. The clonotype originates from a man in his forties with Graves disease. The V and J genes are TRBV6-2 or TRBV6-3 and TRBJ2-5; a weak D match, TRBD1 (6 bases). CDR3 sequence reads: CASSEDHRVAETQYF. As DNA, the CDR3 is TGTGCCAGCAGTGAAGACCACAGGGTGGCCGAGACCCAGTACTTC.